The clone carrying this T cell receptor (beta chain) occurred a few times. The PCR used 60 Vbeta and 13 Jbeta primers. Sequencing used immunoSEQ multiplex PCR; TCRdb keeps in-frame clones, though not all of them. The sample lists some 150,000 clones, around 76% occurring once. The sample belongs to a study of cytomegalovirus exposure and HLA in healthy donors. About the research overall: Researchers previously reported finding about 110 million unique TCR beta sequences from some 180 million T cells.

Unmatched junction bases numbered 12, after V lost 3 bases and J lost 5 bases. This CDR3 region has 16 residues. CDR1 is SEHNR and CDR2 is FQNEAQ in the germline V gene (reference sequence). Sequenced input: PBMCs. This receptor was obtained from a woman under 40 in good health and CMV-seropositive. The chain carries TRBV7-9 and TRBJ1-1; 7 bases align to TRBD1. CDR3 amino acids: CASSLLGAGGRTEAFF. In DNA, the CDR3 is TGTGCCAGCAGCTTGTTAGGGGCAGGGGGACGGACTGAAGCTTTCTTT.